Listed here are 20 T cell receptor beta chains from one sample, sequenced in a study of monozygotic twins with inflammatory bowel disease. TCRdb reanalyzed the 5' RACE reads, giving one entry per CDR3 protein sequence and no DNA. This sample's table reports around 450,000 distinct CDR3 sequences. Material for sequencing was blood. The receptors come from a human donor with ulcerative colitis or Crohn's disease, or a healthy co-twin of an affected twin (not recorded which).

The V gene is TRBV24-1, the J gene TRBJ2-2; absent DNA, TCRdb's TRBD2 call cannot be checked. This CDR3 is built from 17 residues. Germline V gene data show CDR1 as KGHDR and CDR2 as SFDVKD. This CDR3 is CATSGLAGGPGTGELFF.

This chain connects TRBV7-3 to TRBJ2-2; TCRdb designates TRBD2, a call that cannot be tested without DNA. CDR1 is SGHTA and CDR2 is FQGTGA in the germline V gene. This CDR3 comprises 15 residues. CDR3 amino acids: CASSLAGLGTGELFF.

The chain joins TRBV4-1 to TRBJ2-5. This CDR3 contains 14 residues. Germline CDR1 MGHRA, CDR2 YSYEKL. This CDR3 is CASSLSGVQETQYF.

V is TRBV11-1 and J is TRBJ2-2; TCRdb reports TRBD2, a call that lacks DNA to check it against. From germline, CDR1 is SGHAT and CDR2 FQDESV (reference sequence). The CDR3 extends over 18 amino acids. The CDR3: CASSLVPSGPVPTGELFF. Full variable domain (missing parts from reference TRBV11-1 and TRBJ2-2): EAEVAQSPRYKITEKSQAVAFWCDPISGHATLYWYRQILGQGPELLVQFQDESVVDDSQLPKDRFSAERLKGVDSTLKIQPAELGDSAMYLCASSLVPSGPVPTGELFFGEGSRLTVL.

This chain uses TRBV5-1 with TRBJ2-1; absent DNA, TCRdb's TRBD1 call cannot be checked. CDR3 length: 15 residues. Germline CDR1 SGHRS, CDR2 YFSETQ. The CDR3 protein is CASVPGGPSYNEQFF.

CDR3 region: CASGSRLAGGNEQFF. This chain connects TRBV12-5 to TRBJ2-1; as DNA is missing, the TRBD2 call by TCRdb cannot be tested. CDR3 length: 15 residues. The germline V gene encodes CDR1 LGHNT and CDR2 FRNRAP.

V and J are TRBV11-1 and TRBJ2-3; TCRdb's assignment of TRBD1 cannot be checked, as there is no DNA. CDR3 length: 13 residues. Germline-derived CDR1 and CDR2 are SGHAT and FQDESV (reference sequence). The CDR3 reads CASSSDRADTQYF.

The chain has TRBV11-2 and TRBJ1-5; with no DNA, the TCRdb D assignment of TRBD1 cannot be verified. Germline V gives CDR1 SGHAT, CDR2 FQNNGV. The CDR3 runs 13 residues. CDR3 in amino acids: CASSSAPGLPQHF.

This rearrangement joins TRBV18 to TRBJ2-7; without DNA, the TCRdb call of TRBD1 cannot be checked. This CDR3 has 16 residues. The V gene's germline CDR1 is KGHSH and CDR2 LQKENI. CDR3: CASSPGRWDGPYEQYF.

The genes are TRBV10-3 and TRBJ2-4; checking the TCRdb D call of TRBD1 is not possible without DNA. The CDR3 totals 16 residues. The germline CDR1 and CDR2 sequences are ENHRY and SYGVKD. CDR3 region: CAISERFKAGRNIQYF.

J is TRBJ2-1 and V is TRBV10-3; no DNA is available, so the TRBD2 call from TCRdb remains unchecked. CDR3 size: 15 residues. Germline assignment: CDR1 ENHRY and CDR2 SYGVKD. This CDR3 is CATHTSLRSLNEQFF.

This chain connects TRBV2 to TRBJ2-3; TCRdb indicates TRBD1, and absent DNA this call remains unverified. CDR3 length: 13 amino acids. Germline CDR1 is SNHLY and CDR2 is FYNNEI. The CDR3 is CAGKRGRTDTQYF.

This chain joins TRBV3-1 and TRBJ2-1; TCRdb gives TRBD1 as the D gene, but with no DNA this cannot be confirmed. Per the germline V gene, CDR1 is LGHDT and CDR2 is YNNKEL (reference sequence). The CDR3 has 15 amino acids. Here the CDR3 reads CASSRSGSLSGEQFF.

The chain is built from TRBV7-3 and TRBJ1-2; the TCRdb call, TRBD1, lacks DNA for checking. This CDR3 contains 15 residues. The germline gives CDR1 SGHTA, CDR2 FQGTGA. This chain's CDR3 is CASTLQTGGIHGYTF. Looking up the rest from reference TRBV7-3 and TRBJ1-2 gives the full variable domain: GAGVSQTPSNKVTEKGKYVELRCDPISGHTALYWYRQSLGQGPEFLIYFQGTGAADDSGLPNDRFFAVRPEGSVSTLKIQRTERGDSAVYLCASTLQTGGIHGYTFGSGTRLTVV.

This sequence joins TRBV5-1 and TRBJ2-1. This CDR3 comprises 15 residues. Germline assignment: CDR1 SGHRS and CDR2 YFSETQ. The CDR3: CASSQSQMSYNEQFF.

The V call is TRBV5-5, the J call TRBJ1-3; absent DNA, TCRdb's TRBD1 call cannot be checked. Germline CDR1 is SGHKS and CDR2 is YYEKEE (reference sequence). The CDR3 sequence is 16 residues long. The CDR3 region is CASSLGGTDIGNTIYF.

V usage is TRBV5-5 and J usage is TRBJ1-1; checking the TCRdb D call of TRBD1 is not possible without DNA. The CDR3 has 15 residues. CDR1 is SGHKS, CDR2 YYEKEE, per germline (reference sequence). CDR3 region: CASSFPGALNTEAFF.

The chain has TRBV9 and TRBJ2-2; TCRdb proposes TRBD1, but this gene call is untestable without DNA. The CDR3 loop spans 15 amino acids. Looked up from germline, CDR1 is SGDLS and CDR2 is YYNGEE. The CDR3 spells CASSTGGNYVGELFF.

The chain links TRBV19 to TRBJ1-1; TCRdb's D gene call, TRBD1, goes unchecked for lack of DNA. Germline CDR1 and CDR2: LNHDA and SQIVND (reference sequence). The CDR3 is 13 amino acids. The CDR3 loop reads CASRPGGLTEAFF.

The V and J genes are TRBV2 and TRBJ2-7; TCRdb returns TRBD2, unconfirmable since there is no DNA. CDR3 length equals 17 residues. Germline lookup yields CDR1 SNHLY and CDR2 FYNNEI. The CDR3 here is CASRDLNGGTIEYEQYF. Complete variable domain (other parts from reference TRBV2 and TRBJ2-7): EPEVTQTPSHQVTQMGQEVILRCVPISNHLYFYWYRQILGQKVEFLVSFYNNEISEKSEIFDDQFSVERPDGSNFTLKIRSTKLEDSAMYFCASRDLNGGTIEYEQYFGPGTRLTVT.